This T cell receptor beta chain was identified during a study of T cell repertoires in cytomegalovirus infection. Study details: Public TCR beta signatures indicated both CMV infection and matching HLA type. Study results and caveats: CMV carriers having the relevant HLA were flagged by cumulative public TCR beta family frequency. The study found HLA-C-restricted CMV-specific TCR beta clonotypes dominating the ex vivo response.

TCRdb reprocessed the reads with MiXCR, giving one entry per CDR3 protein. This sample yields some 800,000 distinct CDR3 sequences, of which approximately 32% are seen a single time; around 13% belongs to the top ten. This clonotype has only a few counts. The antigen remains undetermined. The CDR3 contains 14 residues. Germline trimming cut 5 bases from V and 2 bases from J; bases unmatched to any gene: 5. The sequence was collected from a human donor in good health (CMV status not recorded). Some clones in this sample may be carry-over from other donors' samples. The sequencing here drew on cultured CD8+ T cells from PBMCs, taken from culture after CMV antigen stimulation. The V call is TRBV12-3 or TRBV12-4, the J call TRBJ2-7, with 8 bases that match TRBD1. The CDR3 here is CASSPRTGPYEQYF. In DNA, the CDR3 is TGTGCCAGCAGTCCCAGGACAGGGCCCTACGAGCAGTACTTC.